The rows below give T cell receptor beta chains drawn from one sample of a study of blood T cell repertoires in COVID-19. TCRdb's copy holds only in-frame clones and misses some; the assay was immunoSEQ multiplex PCR. The sample records tens of thousands of clones, more than 70% being singletons. The sample was peripheral blood. The source of these receptors is a woman between 45 and 65 years old with active or convalescent COVID-19. Both conserved end residues are part of each CDR3. A D gene is named only where the DNA matches it firmly. Clone size is not always given. Where it is, it says once, few, many or a class for expanded clones.

abundance	v_gene	j_gene	d_gene	CDR3nt	CDR3aa
.	TRBV18	TRBJ1-1	TRBD1	TGTGCCAGCTCACAAATGCGGACAGGGGTGTCTGAAGCTTTCTTT	CASSQMRTGVSEAFF
.	TRBV3-1/TRBV3-2	TRBJ2-7	TRBD1	TGTGCCAGCAGCCAGGGACAGAGTTACTACGAGCAGTACTTC	CASSQGQSYYEQYF
.	TRBV5-6	TRBJ2-1	.	TGTGCCAGCAGCCCAGGACAGAGAGAGCAGTTCTTC	CASSPGQREQFF
.	TRBV5-1	TRBJ1-1	.	TGCGCCAGCAGCTTGACAGGTCTGGGGTACTCCACTGAAGCTTTCTTT	CASSLTGLGYSTEAFF
.	TRBV25-1	TRBJ2-7	TRBD1	TGTGCCAGCAGTGCAAACAGGGGCCACGAGCAGTACTTC	CASSANRGHEQYF
.	TRBV5-1	TRBJ2-7	TRBD2	TGCGCCAGCAGCTTTTCGTACGCTAGCGGGAGGGACACCTACGAGCAGTACTTC	CASSFSYASGRDTYEQYF
.	TRBV18	TRBJ1-1	.	TGTGCCAGCTCACCACTACAGGGTTTCGACACTGAAGCTTTCTTT	CASSPLQGFDTEAFF
.	TRBV5-4	TRBJ2-3	TRBD2	TGTGCCAGCAGCTACGGACTAGCGGGAGTGAAGGATACGCAGTATTTT	CASSYGLAGVKDTQYF
.	TRBV7-9	TRBJ1-2	.	TGTGCCAGCAGCTTAACCCCATTCAGGGGCTATGGCTACACCTTC	CASSLTPFRGYGYTF
once	TRBV6-6	TRBJ1-5	TRBD1	TGTGCCAGCACGAGGGGGCTAAATCAGCCCCAGCATTTT	CASTRGLNQPQHF
.	TRBV6-2/TRBV6-3	TRBJ2-3	TRBD2	TGTGCCAGCAGTGATAGCGGGGGCCCCTCGGGAGATACGCAGTATTTT	CASSDSGGPSGDTQYF
.	TRBV27	TRBJ1-6	.	TGTGCCAGCAGCCCTGGACGGGGGAGGGGGATTTCACCCCTCCACTTT	CASSPGRGRGISPLHF
.	TRBV27	TRBJ2-7	TRBD1	TGTGCCAGCAGTTACCAATTCCGGGACAGAGACTACGAGCAGTACTTC	CASSYQFRDRDYEQYF
.	TRBV28	TRBJ1-3	.	TGTGCCAGCAGTTTCCGGAGCGGCCGAAACACCATATATTTT	CASSFRSGRNTIYF
few	TRBV24-1	TRBJ2-2	TRBD1	TGTGCCACCAGAGGACAGGGGAGTACCGGGGAGCTGTTTTTT	CATRGQGSTGELFF
.	TRBV30	TRBJ1-5	TRBD1	TGTGCCTGGGGGACAGCAGGTAATCAGCCCCAGCATTTT	CAWGTAGNQPQHF
.	TRBV9	TRBJ2-3	TRBD2	TGTGCCAGCAGCTTGGGGCGACTAGCGGGAGTGGAAGATACGCAGTATTTT	CASSLGRLAGVEDTQYF
.	TRBV5-4	TRBJ2-7	.	TGTGCCAGCAGCTTGAGCAGGAACTCCTACGAGCAGTACTTC	CASSLSRNSYEQYF
once	TRBV12-5	TRBJ2-3	.	TGTGCTAGTGGTTTGGGCGGGACGCCCGCGAGCGATACGCAGTATTTT	CASGLGGTPASDTQYF
.	TRBV25-1	TRBJ1-6	.	TGTGCCAGCAGGTGGGGGGACTCACCCCTCCACTTT	CASRWGDSPLHF
.	TRBV28	TRBJ1-5	.	TGTGCCAGCAACGGGGGAGATCAGCCCCAGCATTTT	CASNGGDQPQHF
.	TRBV10-3	TRBJ1-2	.	TGTGCCATCAGTGTTCGGGATACTAACTATGGCTACACCTTC	CAISVRDTNYGYTF
.	TRBV19	TRBJ2-7	TRBD1	TGTGCCAGTAGTGGGGGACAGAGGCACGAGCAGTACTTC	CASSGGQRHEQYF
once	TRBV9	TRBJ2-7	TRBD2	TGTGCCAGCAGCCCAGAGACGGGACTACGCCTCGAGCAGTACTTC	CASSPETGLRLEQYF
.	TRBV7-9	TRBJ2-4	TRBD1	TGTGCCAGCAGCTCCTTGACGGGGACAGGGGCAAAAAACATTCAGTACTTC	CASSSLTGTGAKNIQYF
.	TRBV21-1	TRBJ2-5	.	TGTGCCAGCAGCAAAGATATCCTAGGACAAGAGACCCAGTACTTC	CASSKDILGQETQYF
.	TRBV27	TRBJ2-1	TRBD2	TGTGCCAGCAGCCCCCTGGGGGGGTCCTACAATGAGCAGTTCTTC	CASSPLGGSYNEQFF
.	TRBV19	TRBJ1-5	.	TGTGCCAGTAGTATAGGCGGCGGACTCGCTAGCAATCAGCCCCAGCATTTT	CASSIGGGLASNQPQHF
.	TRBV6-1	TRBJ2-7	.	TGTGCCAGCAGCGAACTACTAGACGGCGACTACTACGAGCAGTACTTC	CASSELLDGDYYEQYF
.	TRBV3-1/TRBV3-2	TRBJ2-7	TRBD2	TGTGCCAGCAGCCAAGCCGGGACTAGCGGGAACGAGCAGTACTTC	CASSQAGTSGNEQYF
.	TRBV10-3	TRBJ1-2	TRBD1	TGTGCCATCAGTGAGTCGAAGACAGGGGAGTATGGCTACACCTTC	CAISESKTGEYGYTF
.	TRBV19	TRBJ2-6	.	TGTGCCAGTACTGGGACTGAAGCTGGGGCCAACGTCCTGACTTTC	CASTGTEAGANVLTF
.	TRBV4-1	TRBJ2-3	TRBD2	TGCGCCAGCAGCCAAGGGTTAGCGGGGGGGTCAGATACGCAGTATTTT	CASSQGLAGGSDTQYF
.	TRBV2	TRBJ2-3	.	TGTGCCAGCAGGGGGGGTCTTTTAGGGTACACAGATACGCAGTATTTT	CASRGGLLGYTDTQYF
.	TRBV5-6	TRBJ1-1	.	TGTGCCAGCAGCTCTTTCGGCACTGAAGCTTTCTTT	CASSSFGTEAFF
.	TRBV12-1	TRBJ1-2	.	TGTGCCAGCAGCTTTTTCGTCGGGGGTCTTCATGGCTACACCTTC	CASSFFVGGLHGYTF
.	TRBV3-1/TRBV3-2	TRBJ1-2	TRBD1	TGTGCCAGCAGCCTTGCAGGGGGTGACTATGGCTACACCTTC	CASSLAGGDYGYTF
.	TRBV29-1	TRBJ2-2	.	TGCAGCGTTGAAGGCAGTTGGCCGGGCGGGGAGCTGTTTTTT	CSVEGSWPGGELFF
.	TRBV7-8	TRBJ2-1	.	TGTGCCAGCAGCTTTAGGGGTTACGAGCAGTTCTTC	CASSFRGYEQFF
.	TRBV9	TRBJ1-1	.	TGTGCCAGCAGCGTAACGATCAGGGATAAAGCTTTCTTT	CASSVTIRDKAFF
.	TRBV5-4	TRBJ1-2	TRBD1	TGTGCCAGCAGGACCGGGACAGGGCAGCCTAACTATGGCTACACCTTC	CASRTGTGQPNYGYTF
.	TRBV18	TRBJ2-3	.	TGTGCCAGCTCATTTCAGGGCTTCCCATTCACAGATACGCAGTATTTT	CASSFQGFPFTDTQYF
.	TRBV7-9	TRBJ2-5	TRBD2	TGTGCCAGCAGCTTAGCGGCGGGAGTCCCAGAGACCCAGTACTTC	CASSLAAGVPETQYF
.	TRBV4-1	TRBJ2-4	TRBD2	TGCGCCAGCAGCCCGTTCGCCATACAGCGGGAGGCCGGGATTCAGTACTTC	CASSPFAIQREAGIQYF
.	TRBV12-5	TRBJ2-7	.	TGTGCTAGTGGTTTGCCAGGACAGATTGAGCAGTACTTC	CASGLPGQIEQYF
.	TRBV5-4	TRBJ1-3	TRBD1	TGTGCCAGCACCCAGACAGGGGCTGGAAACACCATATATTTT	CASTQTGAGNTIYF
.	TRBV27	TRBJ2-3	TRBD2	TGTGCCAGCAGTTTACTAGCGGGAGGGCCGCTAGATACGCAGTATTTT	CASSLLAGGPLDTQYF
.	TRBV6-1	TRBJ1-2	TRBD1	TGTGCCAGCAGTGAAGAGGAGACAGGGATGAACTATGGCTACACCTTC	CASSEEETGMNYGYTF
.	TRBV9	TRBJ2-1	.	TGTGCCAGCAGCGTAGATGGGGCCGCATACAATGAGCAGTTCTTC	CASSVDGAAYNEQFF
.	TRBV2	TRBJ2-5	TRBD2	TGTGCCAGCAGTGAACCGGGAGGGAAGGAGACCCAGTACTTC	CASSEPGGKETQYF
.	TRBV5-8	TRBJ2-5	TRBD2	TGTGCCAGCAGCGGAGAGGGACTAGTGTTTGAGACCCAGTACTTC	CASSGEGLVFETQYF
.	TRBV7-9	TRBJ2-6	TRBD1	TGTGCCAGCAGCTTAACGGGACAGGTCGACTCTGGGGCCAACGTCCTGACTTTC	CASSLTGQVDSGANVLTF
.	TRBV6-5	TRBJ2-7	TRBD1	TGTGCCAGCAAGGACAGGTCGTGGATAGAGCAGTACTTC	CASKDRSWIEQYF
.	TRBV2	TRBJ1-5	TRBD1	TGTGCCAGCAGTGGGGGACAGAACAATCAGCCCCAGCATTTT	CASSGGQNNQPQHF
.	TRBV2	TRBJ1-4	.	TGTGCCAGCAGCTACCTACAGACTAATGAAAAACTGTTTTTT	CASSYLQTNEKLFF